The following is a T cell receptor beta chain sequence with its context. Its antigen is unidentified. As to treatment: about 20 received Ad26.COV2.S at low or high dose, single or two shots; roughly five received placebo; per-sample allocation not given. Day 63 following the first vaccine or placebo injection was when the samples were taken. An adult of 18-55 years in Boston served as donor. The data were obtained in a study of Ad26.COV2.S vaccination and SARS-CoV-2 variants. Study-level information: Among those in the COV1001 Ad26.COV2.S trial arm was the donor.

Method: immunoSEQ multiplex PCR; TCRdb's copy keeps in-frame clones and lacks some. The sample includes 400,000 to 450,000 clones, 80% to 95% of them seen just once. Findings of the study overall: For non-spike TCRs, breadth in vaccine recipients resembled that in placebo recipients.

Germline CDR1 SGHAT, CDR2 FQNNGV. The V end lost 6 bases, the J end lost 6 bases, and 5 bases lay between the germline ends. This CDR3 comprises 11 residues. The sequence was collected from a person between 18 and 60 years old who received the Ad26.COV2.S COVID-19 vaccine or a placebo. This material consisted of peripheral blood, taken in a trial of Ad26.COV2.S vaccine versus placebo. V usage is TRBV11-2 and J usage is TRBJ2-2; D remains unclear. The CDR3 here is CASRGAGELFF. The CDR3 nucleotides read TGTGCCAGCAGGGGCGCCGGGGAGCTGTTTTTT.